Below, 27 T cell receptor beta chains from the same sample are listed, as sequenced in a study of blood T cells in healthy people across ages. Combining a sample-barcoded 5' primer with a J-beta primer mix, a second PCR ran for 7 to 11 cycles. TCRdb independently ran MiXCR on the 5' RACE reads; one entry per CDR3 protein. The sample shows more than 900,000 distinct CDR3 sequences, under 30% of them seen only once. This sample was also put to use in a study of T cells of mothers and their children.

Sequencing was done on a sample of blood. All receptors derive from a girl aged 2 to 9 in good health.

This clonotype was counted only a few times. The J gene is TRBJ2-5, the V gene TRBV29-1; D gene uncertain. The V gene lost 3 bases and the J gene lost 3 bases, with 8 bases spanning the gap. The germline V gene encodes CDR1 SQVTM and CDR2 ANQGSEA. There are 12 residues in the CDR3. The CDR3 region is CSVDGLEETQYF. CDR3 coding DNA: TGCAGCGTTGATGGTTTGGAAGAGACCCAGTACTTC.

This clonotype came up a few times. V usage is TRBV20-1 and J usage is TRBJ1-5; D gene ambiguous. Germline V gene lookup returns CDR1 DFQATT and CDR2 SNEGSKA (reference sequence). This CDR3 comprises 12 residues. Trimming shortened V by 5 bases and J by 1 base, and 6 bases separated the two germline ends. CDR3 protein: CSARESNQPQHF. CDR3 nucleotide sequence: TGCAGTGCTCGGGAAAGCAATCAGCCCCAGCATTTT.

J is TRBJ1-1 and V is TRBV4-2; D ambiguous. The CDR3 contains 15 residues. V lost 4 bases and J 4 bases, leaving 16 bases between the germline ends. The V gene's germline CDR1 is LGHNA and CDR2 YNFKEQ. The DNA of the CDR3 is TGTGCCAGCAGCCCTCGGCCTTCACGGGTCACTGAAGCTTTCTTT. Translation: CASSPRPSRVTEAFF.

The sample holds a few counts of this clonotype. This chain uses TRBV5-1 with TRBJ2-5, with D uncertain. V was shortened by 2 bases and J by 5 bases, with 13 bases between the two germline ends. CDR1 SGHRS and CDR2 YFSETQ come from the germline V gene. This CDR3 has 14 residues. CDR3 in amino acids: CASSLREARETQYF. CDR3 sequence (DNA): TGCGCCAGCAGCTTAAGGGAAGCGAGGGAGACCCAGTACTTC. The variable domain in full, with the rest retrieved from reference TRBV5-1 and TRBJ2-5, is KAGVTQTPRYLIKTRGQQVTLSCSPISGHRSVSWYQQTPGQGLQFLFEYFSETQRNKGNFPGRFSGRQFSNSRSEMNVSTLELGDSALYLCASSLREARETQYFGPGTRLLVL.

Comment on this clonotype: The germline gene is not matched at one end of the junction; a read error may be the cause. The chain employs TRBV9 and TRBJ2-4; tentative D call: TRBD2 (5 bases). The germline gives CDR1 SGDLS, CDR2 YYNGEE. This CDR3 is 14 amino acids long. The CDR3 sequence is CASSPGLAKNIQHF. The CDR3 DNA reads TGTGCCAGCAGCCCCGGTCTAGCCAAAAACATTCAGCACTTC.

This clonotype has only a few counts. The gene calls are TRBV6-4 and TRBJ2-1; D remains unclear. Trimming removed 3 bases from V and 0 bases from J, with 15 bases in between. The CDR3 is 17 amino acids. Germline assignment: CDR1 MRHNA and CDR2 SNTAGT. DNA of the CDR3: TGTGCCAGCAGTGAAATTGGGTTTGCCTCCTCCTACAATGAGCAGTTCTTC. Residues: CASSEIGFASSYNEQFF.

The table lists this clonotype with a few counts. This sequence joins TRBV4-1 and TRBJ1-1, with a tentative D call TRBD1 (6 bases). Trimming removed 3 bases from V and 0 bases from J, with 17 bases in between. This CDR3 region has 17 residues. Germline V lookup: CDR1 MGHRA, CDR2 YSYEKL. The CDR3 sequence is CASSHPPGGRLNTEAFF. CDR3 nucleotide sequence: TGCGCCAGCAGCCATCCCCCTGGGGGGCGCTTGAACACTGAAGCTTTCTTT.

The sample holds a few counts of this clonotype. The chain is built from TRBV12-3 or TRBV12-4 and TRBJ2-3; D gene ambiguous. The CDR3 is 14 residues long. Trimming took 5 bases from V and 0 from J, leaving 9 bases between them. CDR3 residues: CASSRAPSTDTQYF. CDR3 DNA sequence: TGTGCCAGCAGTAGAGCACCTAGCACAGATACGCAGTATTTT.

This clonotype was detected a few times. This sequence joins TRBV6-2 or TRBV6-3 and TRBJ2-5, with D possibly TRBD2 on 6 matching bases. The CDR3 covers 15 residues. The V gene's germline CDR1 is MNHEY and CDR2 SVGEGT. The V end lost 5 bases, the J end lost 7 bases, and 20 bases lay between the germline ends. CDR3 amino acids: CASSPAGRGGGTQYF. In nucleotides, the CDR3 is TGTGCCAGCAGTCCTGCGGGGAGAGGCGGTGGGACCCAGTACTTC.

There are a few counts of this clonotype. This chain uses TRBV6-5 with TRBJ2-1, with D unresolved. The CDR3 contains 13 residues. The V gene lost 2 bases and the J gene lost 8 bases, with 10 bases spanning the gap. Germline loops: CDR1 MNHEY, CDR2 SVGAGI. The CDR3: CASSYLQYDEQFF. The CDR3 DNA follows: TGTGCCAGCAGTTACCTACAGTACGATGAGCAGTTCTTC.

This clonotype was detected a few times. The chain recombines TRBV6-4 with TRBJ1-2; D is uncertain. Germline CDR1 and CDR2: MRHNA and SNTAGT. This CDR3 has 13 amino acids. The V and J ends lost 8 bases and 5 bases respectively, with 15 bases between them. For the CDR3, the DNA is TGTGCCAGCCCGGGGAGTCTTGATTATGGCTACACCTTC. Translated: CASPGSLDYGYTF.

This chain connects TRBV6-6 to TRBJ1-4; TRBD1 matches at 10 bases. The CDR3 is 14 residues long. Germline V gene sequence: CDR1 MNHNY, CDR2 SVGAGI (reference sequence). V shed 7 bases and J 8 bases; nucleotides not matched to a gene: 7. The CDR3 DNA reads TGTGCCAGCAATTCAAAGGACAGGGGGGAAAAACTGTTTTTT. Residues: CASNSKDRGEKLFF.

This clonotype was seen at least ten times. The rearrangement links TRBV9 to TRBJ2-3; perhaps TRBD2 as D (6 bases). The germline V gene has CDR1 SGDLS and CDR2 YYNGEE. Trimming shortened V by 0 bases and J by 0 bases, and 11 bases separated the two germline ends. This CDR3 region has 16 residues. CDR3 bases: TGTGCCAGCAGCGTAGAGGGCGGGGATAGCACAGATACGCAGTATTTT. This gives the protein CASSVEGGDSTDTQYF. The whole variable domain, filled in from reference TRBV9 and TRBJ2-3, reads DSGVTQTPKHLITATGQRVTLRCSPRSGDLSVYWYQQSLDQGLQFLIQYYNGEERAKGNILERFSAQQFPDLHSELNLSSLELGDSALYFCASSVEGGDSTDTQYFGPGTRLTVL.

The V call is TRBV28, the J call TRBJ1-2; TRBD1 agrees at 10 bases. This CDR3 has 16 residues. The V segment lost 8 bases and the J segment 7 bases; nucleotides outside the gene matches: 16. Looked up from germline, CDR1 is MDHEN and CDR2 is SYDVKM. CDR3 bases: TGTGCCAGCCAACCGTCCGGGACAGGGGATCTGGGTGGCTACACCTTC. Its protein product is CASQPSGTGDLGGYTF.

The table lists this clonotype with a few counts. This rearrangement joins TRBV7-2 to TRBJ2-7; possible D gene TRBD1, 6 bases. CDR3 length equals 16 residues. Germline V gives CDR1 SGHTA, CDR2 FQGNSA. V gave up 3 bases and J gave up 0 bases, with 15 bases separating them. In DNA, the CDR3 is TGTGCCAGCAGCTTCGGACAGATAGTTATCTCCTACGAGCAGTACTTC. As protein: CASSFGQIVISYEQYF.

The gene calls are TRBV5-1 and TRBJ1-1, with 7 bases that match TRBD1. This CDR3 region has 16 residues. Germline trimming cut 2 bases from V and 1 base from J; bases unmatched to any gene: 8. Germline lookup yields CDR1 SGHRS and CDR2 YFSETQ. The CDR3 DNA reads TGCGCCAGCAGCTTTAGGTCCGGACAGGAGAACACTGAAGCTTTCTTT. This translates into CASSFRSGQENTEAFF.

Concerning this clonotype itself: The junction shows a germline mismatch at one end, possibly a read error. In DNA, the CDR3 is TGTGCCGGCAGTTTGGCGGGAGGGCTCACAGATACGCAGTATTTT. It yields the protein CAGSLAGGLTDTQYF. The rearrangement links TRBV12-3 or TRBV12-4 to TRBJ2-3, with 9 nucleotides matching TRBD2. The CDR3 extends over 15 amino acids.

In this sample, this clonotype turned up a few times. The CDR3 DNA sequence: TGTGCCAGCTCACCACCGTGGGGGTTGGAGACCCAGTACTTC. Translation: CASSPPWGLETQYF. This chain connects TRBV18 to TRBJ2-5; D might be TRBD1 or TRBD2, each matching 5 bases. The CDR3 consists of 14 residues. Trimming cost V 0 bases and J 5 bases, with 10 bases left between them. Germline CDR1 reads KGHSH; CDR2 reads LQKENI.

In its sample, this clonotype was seen once. The CDR3 DNA reads TGTGCCAGCACCAGCGCCAGAGGTTATGGCTACACCTTC. Amino acids: CASTSARGYGYTF. This chain joins TRBV7-2 and TRBJ1-2; D uncertain. This CDR3 is built from 13 residues. Trimming pared 7 bases from V and 5 bases from J, leaving 14 bases between. In germline, CDR1 is SGHTA, CDR2 FQGNSA.

CDR3 coding DNA: TGCGCCAGCAGCCAAGATAGGGTAACAGGGGCCCCTCTGAACACTGAAGCTTTCTTT. It encodes CASSQDRVTGAPLNTEAFF. V is TRBV4-1 and J is TRBJ1-1, with 7 bases identical to TRBD1. The CDR3 runs to 19 residues. Germline V gene lookup returns CDR1 MGHRA and CDR2 YSYEKL. With 0 bases clipped from V and 0 bases from J, the junction kept 13 bases outside the gene matches.

V usage is TRBV29-1 and J usage is TRBJ2-4; D gene ambiguous. Germline values: CDR1 SQVTM, CDR2 ANQGSEA. The CDR3 loop spans 14 amino acids. V was trimmed by 2 bases and J by 0 bases, leaving 8 bases between them. The CDR3 here is CSVERKLAKNIQYF. As DNA, the CDR3 is TGCAGCGTTGAACGGAAACTAGCCAAAAACATTCAGTACTTC.

This chain joins TRBV25-1 and TRBJ2-7; 13 nucleotides agree with TRBD2. V gave up 9 bases and J gave up 6 bases; unmatched junction bases: 5. CDR1 and CDR2 from the germline V gene are MGHDK and SYGVNS. There are 13 residues in the CDR3. The CDR3 region is CASRLAGGAEQYF. The DNA of the CDR3 is TGTGCCAGTCGACTAGCGGGAGGAGCCGAGCAGTACTTC.

This clonotype was counted only a few times. The V call is TRBV7-2, the J call TRBJ2-4; 9 bases are a match to TRBD1. Germline V gene data show CDR1 as SGHTA and CDR2 as FQGNSA. J was trimmed by 5 bases and V by 3 bases; bases with no gene match: 5. The CDR3 is made up of 15 amino acids. The CDR3, as DNA: TGTGCCAGCAGCTTGGGGACAGGGATCGAAAACATTCAGTACTTC. This gives the protein CASSLGTGIENIQYF.

V is TRBV12-3 or TRBV12-4 and J is TRBJ1-1; tentative D call: TRBD1 (5 bases). The CDR3 totals 12 residues. The V end lost 4 bases, the J end lost 4 bases, and 7 bases lay between the germline ends. Here the CDR3 reads CASSSGFTEAFF. The CDR3 coding sequence is TGTGCCAGCAGTTCAGGGTTCACTGAAGCTTTCTTT.

The chain combines TRBV5-1 with TRBJ2-7; no firm D call. Per germline, CDR1 SGHRS and CDR2 YFSETQ. CDR3 size: 14 residues. Trimming took 7 bases from V and 2 from J, leaving 16 bases between them. For the CDR3, the DNA is TGCGCCAGCGATCTACAAACTCCACCCTACGAGCAGTACTTC. Translation: CASDLQTPPYEQYF.

On this clonotype: One end of the junction varies from germline; a read error may be responsible. V and J are TRBV9 and TRBJ2-7, with TRBD2 matching over 8 bases. The assigned J gene may be wrong: the sequence end matches TRBJ2-1 better. The CDR3 extends over 15 amino acids. From germline, CDR1 is SGDLS and CDR2 YYNGEE. The CDR3: CASSASGGYYNEQFF. CDR3 nucleotide sequence: TGTGCCAGCAGCGCGAGCGGGGGTTACTACAATGAACAGTTCTTC.

This chain links TRBV2 with TRBJ2-2, with 9 nucleotides matching TRBD2. V was clipped by 4 bases and J by 1 base; unmatched bases: 4. Germline V gives CDR1 SNHLY, CDR2 FYNNEI. This CDR3 region has 16 residues. The CDR3, as DNA: TGTGCCAGCAGTGCATTTAGCGGGAGGAACACCGGGGAGCTGTTTTTT. Translating it yields CASSAFSGRNTGELFF.